This T cell receptor beta chain originates from a study of somatic mutations in cytotoxic T cells in rheumatoid arthritis. General observations from the study: Antigens recognized by the expanded CD8+ clones were unknown. For about an eighth of the roughly 60 patients, a single CD8+ clone accounted for more than 20% of CD8+ cells.

Turning to this clone: What it binds is unknown.

This CDR3 contains 15 residues. V gave up 0 bases and J gave up 1 base, with 6 bases separating them. Per the germline V gene, CDR1 is MRHNA and CDR2 is SNTAGT. Here immunoSEQ multiplex PCR was the method, and the copy in TCRdb shows in-frame clones only, minus some. The table has around 3,200 clones, approximately 84% seen once. Sequenced input: CD8+ T cells sorted from blood. The J gene is TRBJ2-2, the V gene TRBV6-4; TRBD2 is a possible D gene (6 bases). The sequence was collected from a man between 40 and 49 years old with rheumatoid arthritis. The CDR3 nucleotides are TGTGCCAGCAGTGACTCGGGACTGAACACCGGGGAGCTGTTTTTT. It specifies CASSDSGLNTGELFF.